This T cell receptor (beta chain) was documented in a study of T cells in Graves' hyperthyroidism and ophthalmopathy (dated by TCRdb to about 2019). With regard to the full study: Peripheral blood was sampled at the time of initial diagnosis, prior to any treatment. Prospective prediction of ophthalmopathy was tested in an independent validation cohort consisting of 18 hyperthyroidism patients and approximately 16 patients who later progressed to ophthalmopathy. In roughly six Graves' hyperthyroidism patients, the study also compared T-cell repertoires from thyroid tissue with T-cell repertoires from blood. To identify distinguishing TCR V-J signatures, a discovery cohort of roughly 100 patients was used, comprising some 45 with Graves' ophthalmopathy and 57 with stable Graves' hyperthyroidism. The paper describes TCR Vbeta CDR3 sequencing of 135 peripheral blood samples, made up of 43 ophthalmopathy patients, some 76 hyperthyroidism patients and 17 progressor patients. After blood sampling, hyperthyroidism patients were treated with methimazole at a starting dose of 30 mg daily, and ophthalmopathy patients were treated with high-dose intravenous methylprednisolone. The approximately 100 discovery patients were divided at random into training and test sets in a 7:3 ratio.

The paper as a whole reports these results and caveats: A 13 V-J signature model separated ophthalmopathy from stable hyperthyroidism, with approximately 87% sensitivity and roughly 81% specificity in cross-validation and 80%/75% in testing. In validation, the model predicted progression to ophthalmopathy with 65% to 71% sensitivity and approximately 72% specificity, a median of 6.5 months before onset. Sample size was not statistically predetermined, and investigators were not blinded to group allocation. Most expanded thyroid clonotypes (frequency above 0.001) were also found in blood, which suggests that blood repertoires may mirror thyroid immune responses.

This clonotype was counted ten times or more. The clone's antigen remains unknown. No base qualities exist here, and no much larger clone lies one base off it. Graves' hyperthyroidism was defined as stable when no progression to ophthalmopathy occurred over 18 months of follow-up. The hyperthyroidism patients were between 18 and 65 years old and newly diagnosed, with a disease duration of less than 2 months. Exclusion was applied to patients with uncontrolled infections, other autoimmune diseases, pregnancy or lactation. Diagnoses were established on the basis of clinical symptoms, serum thyroxine and TRAb, thyroid ultrasound, and orbital computed tomography. Ficoll-Paque density gradient centrifugation was used to isolate PBMCs from about 9 ml of fresh peripheral blood. Total RNA was extracted using Trizol reagent, and RNA quality was assessed on an Agilent 2100 Bioanalyzer. The TCR beta CDR3 regions were amplified from RNA transcripts. The TCR CDR3 was subjected to a first round of RT-PCR using the HTBI primer set and the Qiagen OneStep RT-PCR kit. Libraries were constructed in a second round of multiplex PCR, after which size selection and purification were performed. The libraries were sequenced on an Illumina HiSeq2000 using paired-end 100 bp reads. The authors' analysis ran thus. SOAPnuke was used to process the raw data, with reads discarded if the reads contained adapters or uncalled bases, had a mean Phred below 15, or lacked an exact constant-primer or identifier match. COPE v1.2.5 was used to merge the high-quality paired reads, and each unique nucleotide sequence was defined as a clonotype. MiTCR v1.1 was used to align the clonotypes against IMGT TRBV, TRBD and TRBJ reference segments. The analysis was restricted to V-J combinations with a frequency above 0.0001, which together covered 99% to 99.2% of the repertoires. The TCS score was defined as the ratio of F50 (clonal expansion) to E x V (chaos), calculated using BLOSUM62-based TCRdist between CDR3 peptides within each V-J. Welch's t-statistics and random forest reduced 514 V-J features to 13, which were used in a naive Bayes classifier (R e1071). The public reads were reprocessed in TCRdb via fastp at Q25 and MiXCR, keeping in-frame beta chains. Under each unique CDR3 protein, matching rows form one entry showing the most common genes and DNA. For this entry, the V and J calls and clone size follow TCRdb and not the study's own pipeline. The sample table records roughly 700,000 distinct CDR3 sequences; about 15% of these occur just once. 10% of the sample is taken by the ten largest.

Measured from the cysteine to the phenylalanine, the CDR3 is 13 residues long. Only CDR3 DNA remains: 39 bases, in frame from the first base. V lost 3 bases and J lost 5 bases; the stretch between them is 10 bases long. The rearranged segments are TRBV12-3 or TRBV12-4 and TRBJ1-2; a confident D gene designation cannot be given. Sequenced material: blood. The source is a woman under 30 with Graves' hyperthyroidism. The CDR3 region reads CASSFRSGYGYTF. In nucleotide form, the sequence is TGTGCCAGCAGTTTCCGGTCCGGGTATGGCTACACCTTC.